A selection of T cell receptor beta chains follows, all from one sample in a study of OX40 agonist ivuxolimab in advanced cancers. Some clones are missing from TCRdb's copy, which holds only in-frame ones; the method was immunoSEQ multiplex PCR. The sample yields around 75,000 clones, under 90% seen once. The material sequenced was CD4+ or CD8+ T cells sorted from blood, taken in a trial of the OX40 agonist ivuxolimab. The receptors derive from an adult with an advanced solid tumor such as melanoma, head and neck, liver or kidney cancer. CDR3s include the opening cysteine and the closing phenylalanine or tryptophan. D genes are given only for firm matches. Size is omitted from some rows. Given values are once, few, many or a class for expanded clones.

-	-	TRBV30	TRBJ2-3	CAWTGRGTDTDTQYF	TGTGCCTGGACCGGGAGAGGGACCGACACAGATACGCAGTATTTT
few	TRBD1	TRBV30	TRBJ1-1	CAWSGTGLEAFF	TGTGCCTGGTCCGGGACAGGACTTGAAGCTTTCTTT
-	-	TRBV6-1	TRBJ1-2	CASTLDTPGGYTF	TGTGCCAGCACCCTGGACACCCCGGGCGGCTACACCTTC
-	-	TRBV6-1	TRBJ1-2	CASSEAAANYGYTF	TGTGCCAGCAGTGAAGCTGCGGCTAACTATGGCTACACCTTC
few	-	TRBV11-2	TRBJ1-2	CASSRTYRAYGYTF	TGTGCCAGCAGCCGCACCTACAGGGCCTATGGCTACACCTTC
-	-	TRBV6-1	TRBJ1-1	CASSEGPQGTEAFF	TGTGCCAGCAGTGAGGGCCCCCAGGGAACTGAAGCTTTCTTT
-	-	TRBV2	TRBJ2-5	CASSAFETQYF	TGTGCCAGCAGTGCGTTTGAGACCCAGTACTTC
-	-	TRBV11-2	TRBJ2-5	CASSLRRNQETQYF	TGTGCCAGCAGCCTGAGGCGGAACCAAGAGACCCAGTACTTC
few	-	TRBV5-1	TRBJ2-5	CASSHRAGVQETQYF	TGCGCCAGCAGCCATAGGGCAGGGGTCCAAGAGACCCAGTACTTC
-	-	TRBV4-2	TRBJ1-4	CASSQGGGTNEKLFF	TGTGCCAGCAGCCAAGGGGGTGGAACTAATGAAAAACTGTTTTTT
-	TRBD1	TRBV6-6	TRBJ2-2	CASTKGQTNTGELFF	TGTGCCAGCACCAAGGGACAGACAAACACCGGGGAGCTGTTTTTT
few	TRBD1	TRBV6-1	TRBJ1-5	CATYRTGNGQPQHF	TGTGCCACCTACCGGACAGGGAATGGTCAGCCCCAGCATTTT
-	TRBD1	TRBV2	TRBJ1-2	CASSGDRSLHYGYTF	TGTGCCAGCAGTGGGGACAGGTCCCTGCACTATGGCTACACCTTC
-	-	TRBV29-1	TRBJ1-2	CSAHAQEVYGYTF	TGCAGCGCCCACGCCCAGGAGGTCTATGGCTACACCTTC
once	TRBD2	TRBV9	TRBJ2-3	CASSAGLAGADTQYF	TGTGCCAGCAGCGCCGGACTAGCGGGGGCGGATACGCAGTATTTT
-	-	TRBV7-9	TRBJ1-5	CASSLAGDQPQHF	TGTGCCAGCAGCTTAGCGGGGGATCAGCCCCAGCATTTT
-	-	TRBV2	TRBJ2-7	CASSLEVREQYF	TGTGCCAGCAGCCTCGAGGTCCGCGAGCAGTACTTC